This T cell receptor (beta chain) was identified in a study of blood T cell repertoires in COVID-19. Study-wide context: Collection of acute and convalescent COVID-19 samples took place in the United States, Italy and Spain. The analysed material was cDNA or gDNA that came from T cells, B-cell-depleted T cells, or PBMCs.

Only one count was recorded for this clone. Per the original data handling: Estimated nucleated cell counts came from reference gene primer amplification. Here immunoSEQ multiplex PCR was the method, and the copy in TCRdb shows in-frame clones only, minus some. The DNA gave D and trimming, while V, J and clone size come from that table. The table lists 450,000 to 500,000 clones, about nine tenths of them singletons. CDR1 SGHTA and CDR2 FQGNSA come from the germline V gene. The CDR3 spans 17 residues. The trim removed 2 bases at V and 2 bases at J, leaving 6 bases unmatched. Participants had their cohort set by participant-reported clinical history.

This clonotype was obtained from a woman in her sixties who had recovered from COVID-19. Source material: PBMCs or T cells enriched from blood (not recorded which). This rearrangement joins TRBV7-2 to TRBJ2-1, with 10 bases matching TRBD2. CDR3 sequence (DNA): TGTGCCAGCAGCTTAATCCCTAGCGGGGGTCCCTACAATGAGCAGTTCTTC. Encoded protein: CASSLIPSGGPYNEQFF.